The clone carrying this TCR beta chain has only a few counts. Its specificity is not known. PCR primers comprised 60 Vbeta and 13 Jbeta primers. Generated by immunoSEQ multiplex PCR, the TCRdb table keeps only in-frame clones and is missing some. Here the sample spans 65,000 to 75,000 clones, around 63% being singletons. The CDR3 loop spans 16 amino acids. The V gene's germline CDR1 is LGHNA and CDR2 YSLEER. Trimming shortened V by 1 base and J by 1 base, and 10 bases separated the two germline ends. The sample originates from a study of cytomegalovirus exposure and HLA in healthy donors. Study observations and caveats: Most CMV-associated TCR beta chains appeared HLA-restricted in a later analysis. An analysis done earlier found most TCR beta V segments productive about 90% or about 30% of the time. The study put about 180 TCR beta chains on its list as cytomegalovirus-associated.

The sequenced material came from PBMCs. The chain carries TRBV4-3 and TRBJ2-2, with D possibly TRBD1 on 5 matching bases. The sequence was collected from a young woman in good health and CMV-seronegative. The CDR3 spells CASSQAAQGNTGELFF. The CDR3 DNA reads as TGCGCCAGCAGCCAAGCCGCGCAGGGGAACACCGGGGAGCTGTTTTTT.